The 20 T cell receptor beta chains reported below all come from one sample, sequenced in a study of tumor and adjacent non-tumor tissue in lung cancer. Three rounds of nested PCR, following a modified ARM-PCR protocol, produced the TCRbeta library. In TCRdb, the multiplex PCR reads were re-called with MiXCR into one record per CDR3 protein. Seen here are about 200,000 distinct CDR3 sequences, over 55% observed once, and the top ten hold roughly a quarter. The template was RNA from unsorted bulk tissue. Source material: lung tumor tissue. Receptors were obtained from a man aged 55-75 years with non-small cell lung cancer.

This chain connects TRBV6-5 to TRBJ1-6; D may be TRBD1 (5 bases). Germline V gene data show CDR1 as MNHEY and CDR2 as SVGAGI. This CDR3 region has 14 residues. V shed 7 bases and J shed 4 bases, with 11 bases lying between them. The CDR3 region is CASTRGAYNSPLHF. The CDR3 region has the DNA TGTGCCAGCACCAGAGGGGCATATAATTCACCCCTCCACTTT.

This clonotype was seen repeatedly, ten times or more. The gene calls are TRBV29-1 and TRBJ2-1; TRBD2 is a possible D gene (6 bases). Germline V gene data show CDR1 as SQVTM and CDR2 as ANQGSEA. The V and J ends lost 8 bases and 8 bases respectively, with 10 bases between them. The length of the CDR3 is 10 residues. As DNA, the CDR3 is TGCAGCCACCGGGACTATGAGCAGTTCTTC. Its translation: CSHRDYEQFF.

A few counts support this clonotype. The CDR3: CSATPSGGPAEQYF. CDR3 DNA sequence: TGCAGTGCTACCCCTAGCGGGGGTCCTGCCGAGCAGTACTTC. The rearrangement uses TRBV20-1 and TRBJ2-7; 10 bases are shared with TRBD2. Trimming took 4 bases from V and 6 from J; bases not matched to a gene: 9. Germline V gene data show CDR1 as DFQATT and CDR2 as SNEGSKA (reference sequence). The CDR3 totals 14 residues.

As regards this clonotype: One end of the junction varies from germline; a read error may be responsible. The genes are TRBV4-3 and TRBJ2-3; 12 nucleotides align to TRBD2. The CDR3 is 17 amino acids. From germline, CDR1 is LGHNA and CDR2 YSLEER. CDR3 loop: CASSQALAGGPTVTQYF. Written as DNA, the CDR3 is TGCGCCAGCAGCCAAGCGCTAGCGGGAGGGCCTACAGTTACGCAGTATTTT.

Details on this clonotype: This may come from a read error, since a much larger clone is one base off. J is TRBJ2-7 and V is TRBV20-1, with D possibly TRBD2 on 5 matching bases. Germline assignment: CDR1 DFQATT and CDR2 SNEGSKA (reference sequence). The CDR3 spans 13 residues. The DNA of the CDR3 is TGCAGTGCTGGAGCGGCGAGCTCCTGCGAGCAGTACTTC. This codes for CSAGAASSCEQYF.

The chain links TRBV28 to TRBJ2-1, with 9 nucleotides matching TRBD1. Trimming removed 7 bases from V and 7 bases from J; junction bases left unmatched: 11. The CDR3 is 15 amino acids. Germline CDR1 reads MDHEN; CDR2 reads SYDVKM. CDR3 residues: CASTSPDRGGNEQFF. The CDR3 DNA reads TGTGCCAGCACCAGCCCGGACAGGGGAGGAAATGAGCAGTTCTTC. The complete variable domain, with remaining parts taken from reference TRBV28 and TRBJ2-1, reads DVKVTQSSRYLVKRTGEKVFLECVQDMDHENMFWYRQDPGLGLRLIYFSYDVKMKEKGDIPEGYSVSREKKERFSLILESASTNQTSMYLCASTSPDRGGNEQFFGPGTRLTVL.

This clonotype was recorded a few times. This chain joins TRBV12-3 or TRBV12-4 and TRBJ2-3; 14 positions agree with TRBD2. After removal of 6 bases from V and 2 bases from J, the junction contained 7 bases not matched to a gene. The CDR3 extends over 17 amino acids. The CDR3 spells CASRRTSGGSYTDTQYF. CDR3 DNA sequence: TGTGCCAGCAGAAGGACTAGCGGGGGGTCTTACACAGATACGCAGTATTTT.

As concerns this clonotype: Germline and junction disagree at one end, which may indicate a read error. The chain links TRBV11-3 to TRBJ1-1; D uncertain. Germline V gives CDR1 SGHNT, CDR2 YENEEA. The length of the CDR3 is 18 residues. CDR3 region: CASGLDGLVWQTNTEAFF. Written as DNA, the CDR3 is TGTGCCAGCGGCTTAGATGGACTCGTCTGGCAGACGAACACTGAAGCTTTCTTT.

V gene TRBV11-2 combines with J gene TRBJ2-5, with 7 positions matching TRBD2. Trimming removed 5 bases from V and 4 bases from J; junction bases left unmatched: 13. Germline CDR1 reads SGHAT; CDR2 reads FQNNGV. The CDR3 contains 16 residues. The CDR3 reads CASSTVGSGKRETQYF. The CDR3 DNA reads as TGTGCCAGCAGCACAGTGGGGAGCGGGAAGCGAGAGACCCAGTACTTC.

J is TRBJ2-1 and V is TRBV5-4, with D possibly TRBD2 on 5 matching bases. This CDR3 spans 17 amino acids. The V end lost 2 bases, the J end lost 3 bases, and 18 bases lay between the germline ends. The germline CDR1 and CDR2 sequences are SGHNT and YYREEE (reference sequence). As DNA, the CDR3 is TGTGCCAGCAGCTTACAGACTCAGAGGGCAGTCTACAATGAGCAGTTCTTC. This codes for CASSLQTQRAVYNEQFF.

As concerns this clonotype: Given a much more abundant clone one base away, this may be a read error. This rearrangement joins TRBV20-1 to TRBJ2-7; 12 nucleotides align to TRBD1. Per germline, CDR1 DFQATT and CDR2 SNEGSKA (reference sequence). This CDR3 comprises 14 residues. CDR3 loop: CRAPGQGADYEQYF. The CDR3 region has the DNA TGCAGAGCTCCGGGACAGGGGGCGGATTACGAGCAGTACTTC.

With regard to this clonotype: At one of its ends the junction is not consistent with the germline gene, which may arise from a read error. V is TRBV4-2 and J is TRBJ1-4; a weak D match, TRBD1 (5 bases). CDR1 is LGHNA and CDR2 is YNFKEQ in the germline V gene. This CDR3 has 18 amino acids. CDR3 sequence reads: CASSQGGPSQATKEKLFF. The CDR3 DNA sequence: TGTGCCAGCAGCCAAGGCGGTCCGTCACAGGCAACAAAAGAAAAATTGTTTTTT.

The sample holds many counts of this clonotype. CDR3 loop: CASSFALLGTSEAFF. The CDR3 DNA reads as TGTGCCAGCAGTTTCGCTTTATTGGGGACTTCTGAAGCTTTCTTT. The gene calls are TRBV28 and TRBJ1-1; maybe TRBD1 (5 bases). CDR3 length: 15 residues. Trimming took off 3 bases at V and 6 bases at J, with 17 bases between the two ends. Germline V gene data show CDR1 as MDHEN and CDR2 as SYDVKM. The whole variable domain, remainder taken from reference TRBV28 and TRBJ1-1, is DVKVTQSSRYLVKRTGEKVFLECVQDMDHENMFWYRQDPGLGLRLIYFSYDVKMKEKGDIPEGYSVSREKKERFSLILESASTNQTSMYLCASSFALLGTSEAFFGQGTRLTVV.

This clonotype came up a few times. This chain uses TRBV6-6 with TRBJ2-6; TRBD1 agrees at 11 bases. J was trimmed by 3 bases and V by 8 bases; bases with no gene match: 9. Germline CDR1 is MNHNY and CDR2 is SVGAGI (reference sequence). There are 17 residues in the CDR3. CDR3 coding DNA: TGTGCCAGCTTTAGGGGACAGGGGGTTGGTGGGGCCAACGTCCTGACTTTC. It codes for CASFRGQGVGGANVLTF.

The chain combines TRBV6-1 with TRBJ2-1; 9 nucleotides align to TRBD2. The CDR3 spans 14 residues. After removal of 5 bases from V and 6 bases from J, the junction contained 5 bases not matched to a gene. Germline CDR1 reads MNHNS; CDR2 reads SASEGT. CDR3 sequence: CASSKRGAGNEQFF. CDR3 in DNA: TGTGCCAGCAGTAAGCGGGGGGCCGGCAATGAGCAGTTCTTC.

A note on this clonotype: The junction shows a germline mismatch at one end, possibly a read error. The chain combines TRBV20-1 with TRBJ2-1, with 7 bases identical to TRBD2. The CDR3 has 12 residues. The V gene's germline CDR1 is DFQATT and CDR2 SNEGSKA (reference sequence). The CDR3 region is CSADRDYNEQLF. In DNA form, the CDR3 reads TGCAGTGCTGACCGGGACTATAATGAGCAGCTCTTC.

V is TRBV20-1 and J is TRBJ2-5, with TRBD2 identical over 7 bases. V lost 0 bases, J lost 4 bases, and 14 bases stayed unmatched. The CDR3 extends over 17 amino acids. Germline V gene lookup returns CDR1 DFQATT and CDR2 SNEGSKA (reference sequence). Written as DNA, the CDR3 is TGCAGTGCTAGAGATATGAATGCGACTAGCAAGAGAGAGACCCAGTACTTC. Its protein is CSARDMNATSKRETQYF.

A note on this clonotype: The junction departs from the called germline gene at one end, perhaps through a read error. This chain connects TRBV4-3 to TRBJ2-3, with D possibly called TRBD1 or TRBD2 (5 bases each). The length of the CDR3 is 13 residues. CDR1 is LGHNA and CDR2 is YSLEER in the germline V gene. CDR3 region: CASNQDPGGTQYF. The CDR3 region has the DNA TGCGCCAGCAACCAAGACCCTGGGGGTACGCAGTATTTT.

Comments on this clonotype: A much more abundant neighbour one base away suggests this may be a read error. The chain employs TRBV29-1 and TRBJ1-4; D is uncertain. The CDR3 consists of 11 residues. Germline CDR1 and CDR2: SQVTM and ANQGSEA. CDR3 residues: CRVLREAKLFF. CDR3 in DNA: TGCAGGGTACTACGGGAGGCAAAACTGTTTTTT.

This clonotype came up many times. The chain has TRBV11-3 and TRBJ2-1, with 14 bases matching TRBD2. CDR1 SGHNT and CDR2 YENEEA come from the germline V gene. CDR3 length: 21 amino acids. Trimming took 4 bases from V and 0 from J; bases not matched to a gene: 14. The CDR3 DNA sequence: TGTGCCAGCAGCTCCCACGTTCGGACTAGCGGGAGGTCAAGCTCCTACAATGAGCAGTTCTTC. This sequence encodes CASSSHVRTSGRSSSYNEQFF.